These T cell receptor beta chains were read from a single sample in a study of CD8 T cells in Susac syndrome. MiXCR, applied by TCRdb to the immunoSEQ multiplex PCR reads, yields one record per CDR3 protein. The sample lists a few hundred thousand distinct CDR3 sequences; about 88% were seen once. Sequencing was performed on CD8+ T cells from PBMCs. The source of these receptors is a human donor with multiple sclerosis. Both conserved end residues are part of each CDR3. The order of the fields is CDR3 DNA, CDR3 protein, J gene, V gene, clone size, D gene. The D gene is left open where the match is weak. Rows may omit the clone size; those that give it use once, few, many or a size class.

CDR3nt: TGTGCCAGCAGCTTTGGCCGGGACAGGGGGGCCAACGTCCTGACTTTC; CDR3aa: CASSFGRDRGANVLTF; j_gene: TRBJ2-6; v_gene: TRBV12-1; abundance: -; d_gene: -
CDR3nt: TGCAGCGTTTCGGATTTTCGGGAGCAGTACTTC; CDR3aa: CSVSDFREQYF; j_gene: TRBJ2-7; v_gene: TRBV29-1; abundance: -; d_gene: -
CDR3nt: TGTGCCAGCAGCCTGGAGTCCGTAAGGAACGAGCAGTACTTC; CDR3aa: CASSLESVRNEQYF; j_gene: TRBJ2-7; v_gene: TRBV5-4; abundance: -; d_gene: -
CDR3nt: TGTGCCAGCAGCGTAGCTCTGCACGCGGGAGGGGAGCTGTTTTTT; CDR3aa: CASSVALHAGGELFF; j_gene: TRBJ2-2; v_gene: TRBV9; abundance: -; d_gene: -
CDR3nt: TGTGCCACCAGCAGAGATTGGGGCGGGTTCGGGCAAGAGACCCAGTACTTC; CDR3aa: CATSRDWGGFGQETQYF; j_gene: TRBJ2-5; v_gene: TRBV15; abundance: -; d_gene: -
CDR3nt: TGTGCCAGCAGCTTAGTCCCTAGCGGAGGAGAGACCCAGTACTTC; CDR3aa: CASSLVPSGGETQYF; j_gene: TRBJ2-5; v_gene: TRBV7-2; abundance: -; d_gene: TRBD2
CDR3nt: TGCAGCGTTGAAGAGTCGGAGAAACCCAGGAACAATGAGCAGTTCTTC; CDR3aa: CSVEESEKPRNNEQFF; j_gene: TRBJ2-1; v_gene: TRBV29-1; abundance: -; d_gene: -
CDR3nt: TGTGCCAGCAGCTTGCCCTCGGAGAGGGAGACCCAGTACTTC; CDR3aa: CASSLPSERETQYF; j_gene: TRBJ2-5; v_gene: TRBV5-4; abundance: -; d_gene: -
CDR3nt: TGTGCCAGCAGCCATAGCGGCACAGATACGCAGTATTTT; CDR3aa: CASSHSGTDTQYF; j_gene: TRBJ2-3; v_gene: TRBV7-9; abundance: -; d_gene: -
CDR3nt: TGTGCCAGCGGGGGAGTAGCAGGCCGGTACTATGGCTACACCTTC; CDR3aa: CASGGVAGRYYGYTF; j_gene: TRBJ1-2; v_gene: TRBV6-2/TRBV6-3; abundance: -; d_gene: -
CDR3nt: TGCGCCAGCAGCCAACTGACCGCGGGTCAGCCCCAGCATTTT; CDR3aa: CASSQLTAGQPQHF; j_gene: TRBJ1-5; v_gene: TRBV4-1; abundance: -; d_gene: -
CDR3nt: TGCGCCAGCAGCGTAGAAAGGGACCTCCACTATGGCTACACCTTC; CDR3aa: CASSVERDLHYGYTF; j_gene: TRBJ1-2; v_gene: TRBV5-1; abundance: -; d_gene: -
CDR3nt: TGTGCCAGCAGTTTAGGAGGGCCTACCAATTCACCCCTCCACTTT; CDR3aa: CASSLGGPTNSPLHF; j_gene: TRBJ1-6; v_gene: TRBV27; abundance: -; d_gene: -
CDR3nt: TGTGCCAGCAGCGCTAGCGGGGGACGCGATACGCAGTATTTT; CDR3aa: CASSASGGRDTQYF; j_gene: TRBJ2-3; v_gene: TRBV9; abundance: -; d_gene: TRBD2
CDR3nt: TGTGCCAGCAGCTTTACGAGCCGGGGCTCAGGGGGGACTGAAGCTTTCTTT; CDR3aa: CASSFTSRGSGGTEAFF; j_gene: TRBJ1-1; v_gene: TRBV7-9; abundance: -; d_gene: TRBD1
CDR3nt: TGTGCCAGCAGCTTAGGGGGACAGGGGGCGGTTCTCAACTATGGCTACACCTTC; CDR3aa: CASSLGGQGAVLNYGYTF; j_gene: TRBJ1-2; v_gene: TRBV7-8; abundance: -; d_gene: TRBD1
CDR3nt: TGTGCCAGCAGCCCCTGGGGGGCCTCCTACAATGAGCAGTTCTTC; CDR3aa: CASSPWGASYNEQFF; j_gene: TRBJ2-1; v_gene: TRBV13; abundance: -; d_gene: -
CDR3nt: TGTGCCAGCAGCGTAGTTAGTGAGGGACGGGAAGACTATGGCTACACCTTC; CDR3aa: CASSVVSEGREDYGYTF; j_gene: TRBJ1-2; v_gene: TRBV9; abundance: -; d_gene: -
CDR3nt: TGCAGTGCTAGAGATGGGGAGGGAATACCCTACGAGCAGTACTTC; CDR3aa: CSARDGEGIPYEQYF; j_gene: TRBJ2-7; v_gene: TRBV20-1; abundance: -; d_gene: TRBD2
CDR3nt: TGCGCCAGCAGCCAAGATAGGGGACAGCTAAACATTCAGTACTTC; CDR3aa: CASSQDRGQLNIQYF; j_gene: TRBJ2-4; v_gene: TRBV4-3; abundance: once; d_gene: TRBD1
CDR3nt: TGTGCCAGCAGCATCAGCGGGGGGGCCTCCGGGGAGCTGTTTTTT; CDR3aa: CASSISGGASGELFF; j_gene: TRBJ2-2; v_gene: TRBV5-4; abundance: -; d_gene: TRBD2
CDR3nt: TGCGCCAGCAGCCAAGACGGAGCGGGGGGCTCAGATACGCAGTATTTT; CDR3aa: CASSQDGAGGSDTQYF; j_gene: TRBJ2-3; v_gene: TRBV4-3; abundance: -; d_gene: TRBD2
CDR3nt: TGTGCCAGCAGCTTAGAAGACAGGGGAAATGGCTACACCTTC; CDR3aa: CASSLEDRGNGYTF; j_gene: TRBJ1-2; v_gene: TRBV7-2; abundance: -; d_gene: TRBD1
CDR3nt: TGTGCCAGCAGCGCCCCCCTAGCAAATGAGCAGTTCTTC; CDR3aa: CASSAPLANEQFF; j_gene: TRBJ2-1; v_gene: TRBV7-9; abundance: -; d_gene: -
CDR3nt: TGCGCCAGCAGCTTGGAAGGGACAACCGGAGAGACCCAGTACTTC; CDR3aa: CASSLEGTTGETQYF; j_gene: TRBJ2-5; v_gene: TRBV5-1; abundance: -; d_gene: -
CDR3nt: TGTGCCAGCAGTTACCAGGACCAAGAGACCCAGTACTTC; CDR3aa: CASSYQDQETQYF; j_gene: TRBJ2-5; v_gene: TRBV6-2/TRBV6-3; abundance: -; d_gene: -
CDR3nt: TGTGCCAGCAGCTCCGGGACTCACAATAGACTGTACTTC; CDR3aa: CASSSGTHNRLYF; j_gene: TRBJ2-7; v_gene: TRBV7-6; abundance: -; d_gene: -
CDR3nt: TGTGCCAGCAGCTTAGCCGAACACGAGCAGTACTTC; CDR3aa: CASSLAEHEQYF; j_gene: TRBJ2-7; v_gene: TRBV11-2; abundance: -; d_gene: -
CDR3nt: TGTGCCAGCGACAGGGGAACCGGGGATGGCTACACCTTC; CDR3aa: CASDRGTGDGYTF; j_gene: TRBJ1-2; v_gene: TRBV2; abundance: -; d_gene: TRBD1
CDR3nt: TGTGCCAGCAGTTACAGCGGGGGATTCACAGATACGCAGTATTTT; CDR3aa: CASSYSGGFTDTQYF; j_gene: TRBJ2-3; v_gene: TRBV6-2/TRBV6-3; abundance: -; d_gene: TRBD2
CDR3nt: TGTGCCAGCAGCTTAGTTCCCCGAGGGACTAGCAGGGACAATGAGCAGTTCTTC; CDR3aa: CASSLVPRGTSRDNEQFF; j_gene: TRBJ2-1; v_gene: TRBV7-6; abundance: -; d_gene: TRBD2
CDR3nt: TGTGCCAGCAGTCTGAACCCTCGAGAGACCCAGTACTTC; CDR3aa: CASSLNPRETQYF; j_gene: TRBJ2-5; v_gene: TRBV6-5; abundance: -; d_gene: -
CDR3nt: TGCGCCAGCAGCCCCCTGGGACTAGCAGTTATGGGGGAGCTGTTTTTT; CDR3aa: CASSPLGLAVMGELFF; j_gene: TRBJ2-2; v_gene: TRBV4-1; abundance: -; d_gene: TRBD2
CDR3nt: TGTGCCTGGACCTACTCCGGTCCAGATACGCAGTATTTT; CDR3aa: CAWTYSGPDTQYF; j_gene: TRBJ2-3; v_gene: TRBV30; abundance: -; d_gene: -
CDR3nt: TGCAGTGCGAGGGAGGTCAGCAAAAACATTCAGTACTTC; CDR3aa: CSAREVSKNIQYF; j_gene: TRBJ2-4; v_gene: TRBV20-1; abundance: once; d_gene: -
CDR3nt: TGTGCCAGCAGCGTAGGAATGGGACAGGCGCCCTCCAACTATGGCTACACCTTC; CDR3aa: CASSVGMGQAPSNYGYTF; j_gene: TRBJ1-2; v_gene: TRBV9; abundance: once; d_gene: TRBD1
CDR3nt: TGTGCCAGCTCAGGGGGTACTACCACTGAAGCTTTCTTT; CDR3aa: CASSGGTTTEAFF; j_gene: TRBJ1-1; v_gene: TRBV7-9; abundance: -; d_gene: TRBD1
CDR3nt: TGTGCCAGCGTGCCCTTGGGGACTCACTACAATGAGCAGTTCTTC; CDR3aa: CASVPLGTHYNEQFF; j_gene: TRBJ2-1; v_gene: TRBV7-8; abundance: -; d_gene: -
CDR3nt: TGTGCCAGCAGTTACTCGAGCCACACGGCCTGGGCCTCTTTAAACTATGGCTACACCTTC; CDR3aa: CASSYSSHTAWASLNYGYTF; j_gene: TRBJ1-2; v_gene: TRBV6-2/TRBV6-3; abundance: -; d_gene: -
CDR3nt: TGTGCCAGCAGCTCCGCTTTCGGACTAGCGGGGGGGTACGAGCAGTACTTC; CDR3aa: CASSSAFGLAGGYEQYF; j_gene: TRBJ2-7; v_gene: TRBV5-6; abundance: -; d_gene: TRBD2